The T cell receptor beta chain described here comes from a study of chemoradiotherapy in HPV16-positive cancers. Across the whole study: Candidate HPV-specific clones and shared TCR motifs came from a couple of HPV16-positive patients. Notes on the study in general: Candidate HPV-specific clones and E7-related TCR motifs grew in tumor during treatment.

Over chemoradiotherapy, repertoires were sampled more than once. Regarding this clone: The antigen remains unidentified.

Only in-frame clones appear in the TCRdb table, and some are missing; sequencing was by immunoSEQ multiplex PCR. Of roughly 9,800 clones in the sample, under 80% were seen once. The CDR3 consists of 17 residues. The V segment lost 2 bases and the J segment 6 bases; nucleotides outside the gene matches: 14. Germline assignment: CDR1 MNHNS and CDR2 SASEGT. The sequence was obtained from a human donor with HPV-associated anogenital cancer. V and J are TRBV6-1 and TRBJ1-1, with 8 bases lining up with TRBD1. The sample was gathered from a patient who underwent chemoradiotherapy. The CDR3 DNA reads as TGTGCCAGCAGTGAAAGACAGGGGTGGTTTAGACGGTCTGAAGCTTTCTTT. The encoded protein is CASSERQGWFRRSEAFF.